This TCR beta chain was identified in a study of blood T cell repertoires in COVID-19 (dated by TCRdb to the early 2020s). Broadly, across the study: Samples from collaborators originated in the United States, Italy and Spain and spanned both the acute and convalescent phases of COVID-19. The prospective study material was composed of cDNA or gDNA derived from T cells, B-cell-depleted T cells, or PBMCs. Subjects who had been exposed to COVID-19, were actively infected with it, or had recovered from it provided the deeply sampled blood TCRbeta repertoires that made up the dataset. A freely available public database, intended as a resource for researchers studying the immune response to SARS-CoV-2, is where the repertoires were released. The samples were drawn from the first 160 participants of the ongoing ImmuneRACE study and from over a thousand subjects provided by 6 global collaborators. Nearly every sample came with metadata listing a de-identified subject ID, COVID-19 status, age in years and sex. HLA class I and class II types, where available, came from metadata supplied by the sample provider rather than from assay-based typing.

The germline V gene (reference sequence) specifies LNHDA as CDR1 and SQIVND as CDR2. Trimming removed 4 bases from V and 5 bases from J, leaving 14 bases between the germline ends. Measured from the cysteine to the phenylalanine, the CDR3 is 15 residues long. Kept here is only the CDR3 DNA, which spans 45 bases and is read in frame from base 1. Turning to this clone: The antigen this receptor binds is unknown. No base quality information exists; no much larger clone differs at one position.

TCRbeta CDR3 regions were amplified from genomic DNA using the immunoSEQ Assay, a bias-controlled multiplex PCR. Regarding the original processing steps: Within the assay, amplification of reference gene primers was used to estimate how many nucleated cells each sample contained. Sequence reads were collapsed and filtered to measure the absolute abundance of every unique TCRbeta CDR3 rearrangement. For each sample, productive Simpson clonality was calculated as the square root of Simpson's diversity index over productive rearrangements. TCRdb carries this immuneACCESS record with in-frame sequences only. Its versions omit some clonotypes, under half of them owing to an unresolved V gene in the studies checked, with the rest unexplained. The D gene and trimming were derived from the DNA, and the V and J assignments and clone size from that table. A total of 260,000 or so clones appear in this sample, around 88% of them only once. The leading ten clones occupy 4.5% to 6.5% of the sample.

General study outcomes and caveats: The amount of clinical and demographic metadata varied by source and participant and was provided uncurated.

Whole blood was collected in K2EDTA tubes by collaborating institutions according to the institutions' own protocols. For TCRbeta analysis, collaborators shipped samples in one of three forms: frozen whole blood, isolated PBMCs, or DNA extracted from either of those sample types. The source is a man aged 80 or over with acute or convalescent COVID-19. Sequencing was carried out using peripheral blood. The rearrangement combines TRBV19 with TRBJ2-2; the D region possibly corresponds to TRBD1 (5 bases align). The DNA sequence follows: TGTGCCAGTAGTACTACAGGATTGGGGACCGGGGAGCTGTTTTTT. It codes for CASSTTGLGTGELFF.